These 26 T cell receptor beta chains share one sample of origin, sequenced in a study of tumor-infiltrating lymphocytes in localized non-small cell lung cancer. Generated by immunoSEQ multiplex PCR, the TCRdb table keeps only in-frame clones and is missing some. This table holds 5,000 to 6,000 clones, approximately 70% found once. The specimen was uninvolved lung tissue not adjacent to the tumor. Every receptor here comes from a human donor with non-small cell lung cancer.

This clone has only one observation. This chain uses TRBV30 with TRBJ1-1; D ambiguous. This CDR3 is 11 amino acids long. CDR1 and CDR2 (germline): GTSNPN, SVGIG (reference sequence). V shed 7 bases and J shed 6 bases, with 12 bases lying between them. CDR3 DNA sequence: TGTGCCTCCGGAAGGGAGTCTGAAGCTTTCTTT. Translated, it gives CASGRESEAFF.

By share of the sample, this clone is medium-sized. The sample holds other DNA sequences that translate to the same CDR3. The rearrangement joins TRBV9 to TRBJ2-7, with TRBD1 as a possible D gene (6 bases). Germline V CDR1 and CDR2: SGDLS, YYNGEE. Between the trimmed V and J ends, which lost 0 bases and 2 bases, there was a span of 9 bases. The CDR3 sequence is 14 residues long. Here the CDR3 reads CASSVGQGTYEQYF. The CDR3 nucleotides read TGTGCCAGCAGCGTAGGGCAGGGGACCTACGAGCAGTACTTC.

About this clone: One end of the junction varies from germline; a read error may be responsible. The V and J genes are TRBV30 and TRBJ1-2; 12 nucleotides match TRBD1. The CDR3 covers 13 residues. Germline values: CDR1 GTSNPN, CDR2 SVGIG (reference sequence). The CDR3 region is CAWSVTGQGAFAF. CDR3 nucleotide sequence: TGTGCCTGGAGTGTAACGGGACAGGGGGCTTTCGCCTTC.

J is TRBJ1-2 and V is TRBV6-5, with 8 bases that match TRBD1. The CDR3 totals 14 residues. V lost 6 bases and J lost 5; bases outside the gene matches: 8. Germline values: CDR1 MNHEY, CDR2 SVGAGI. The CDR3 DNA follows: TGTGCCAGCAGCGAGGACAGGGCCCCTTATGGCTACACCTTC. It translates to CASSEDRAPYGYTF.

The genes are TRBV5-4 and TRBJ2-1, with no clear D. The CDR3 is made up of 12 amino acids. Germline V gene data show CDR1 as SGHNT and CDR2 as YYREEE (reference sequence). V was trimmed by 5 bases and J by 6 bases, leaving 9 bases between them. CDR3 residues: CASRSPPNEQFF. The CDR3 nucleotides are TGTGCCAGCAGATCTCCACCCAATGAGCAGTTCTTC.

The chain's CDR3 is CASEVQGGSSYEQYF. The CDR3 DNA reads TGTGCCAGCGAGGTACAGGGGGGGAGCTCCTACGAGCAGTACTTC. J is TRBJ2-7 and V is TRBV6-5, with a weak D call TRBD1 (8 bases). Trimming removed 8 bases at V and 0 bases at J, with 17 bases between. The CDR3 is 15 residues long. Looked up from germline, CDR1 is MNHEY and CDR2 is SVGAGI.

The chain recombines TRBV11-2 with TRBJ2-7; TRBD1 matches at 7 bases. The CDR3 spans 14 residues. Germline V CDR1 and CDR2: SGHAT, FQNNGV. J lost 3 bases, V lost 0 bases, and 2 bases had no gene match. The CDR3 reads CASSLERGLYEQYF. In DNA, the CDR3 is TGTGCCAGCAGCTTAGAGAGGGGGCTCTACGAGCAGTACTTC.

The gene calls are TRBV14 and TRBJ2-3; D is ambiguous. Trimming removed 3 bases at V and 2 bases at J, with 18 bases between. The CDR3 length is 17 residues. Germline V gene lookup returns CDR1 SGHDN and CDR2 FVKESK. CDR3 in amino acids: CASSHGTIRVPTDTQYF. The DNA for the CDR3 is TGTGCCAGCAGCCATGGAACGATCCGCGTCCCCACAGATACGCAGTATTTT.

The rearrangement uses TRBV4-3 and TRBJ2-3; TRBD2 agrees at 12 bases. The length of the CDR3 is 18 residues. Germline loops: CDR1 LGHNA, CDR2 YSLEER. J gave up 3 bases and V 0 bases, and 7 bases lay outside the gene matches. The CDR3 bases are TGCGCCAGCAGCCAAGATCGATCCGGGACTAGCGGGACAGATACGCAGTATTTT. Translated: CASSQDRSGTSGTDTQYF.

The DNA of the CDR3 is TGTGCCAGCAGTGAAGGGACGGTTGGCAACGTCCTGACTTTC. Its translation is CASSEGTVGNVLTF. The chain has TRBV2 and TRBJ2-6, with no clear D. Germline V gene sequence: CDR1 SNHLY, CDR2 FYNNEI. The CDR3 spans 14 residues. V was cut by 1 base and J by 9 bases, with 10 bases left in between.

The J gene is TRBJ1-1, the V gene TRBV29-1; maybe TRBD1 (5 bases). Germline V gene data show CDR1 as SQVTM and CDR2 as ANQGSEA. CDR3 length: 13 amino acids. The germline V and J ends were trimmed by 7 bases and 5 bases, with 17 bases remaining between them. CDR3 coding DNA: TGCAGCGCTGTACCGGGGGGGAGGACTGAAGCTTTCTTT. This codes for CSAVPGGRTEAFF.

This clone showed up just a few times. The rearrangement joins TRBV10-1 to TRBJ2-7; possible D gene TRBD2, 5 bases. The CDR3 has 14 residues. Germline V gives CDR1 WNHNN, CDR2 SYGVQD (reference sequence). Trimming pared 8 bases from V and 3 bases from J, leaving 17 bases between. The CDR3 DNA reads TGCGCCAGCCGAGTCCTCCGGGAATACTACGAGCAGTACTTC. Amino acid sequence: CASRVLREYYEQYF.

V is TRBV6-1 and J is TRBJ2-7, with TRBD2 identical over 7 bases. J was trimmed by 0 bases and V by 5 bases; bases with no gene match: 7. The CDR3 extends over 15 amino acids. Germline V lookup: CDR1 MNHNS, CDR2 SASEGT. The CDR3 loop is CASSTGTTISYEQYF. The CDR3 region has the DNA TGTGCCAGCAGTACCGGGACTACGATCTCCTACGAGCAGTACTTC.

DNA for the CDR3: TGTGCCAGCAGCCCCCGGACACCCTATGGCTACACCTTC. Protein sequence: CASSPRTPYGYTF. J is TRBJ1-2 and V is TRBV7-2, with D possibly matching TRBD1 (5 bases). This CDR3 region has 13 residues. V was shortened by 5 bases and J by 4 bases, with 11 bases between the two germline ends. Germline-derived CDR1 and CDR2 are SGHTA and FQGNSA.

This clone came up a few times. The chain combines TRBV6-5 with TRBJ2-3; D is possibly TRBD1 (5 bases). Trimming left V 7 bases short and J 2 bases short, with 10 bases between. This CDR3 has 13 amino acids. Germline-derived CDR1 and CDR2 are MNHEY and SVGAGI. CDR3: CASTEGDTDTQYF. In nucleotides, the CDR3 is TGTGCCAGCACGGAAGGGGACACAGATACGCAGTATTTT.

In this sample, this clone turned up a few times. The V gene is TRBV27, the J gene TRBJ2-1; weak D call: TRBD2 (6 bases). The CDR3 length is 15 residues. Trimming left V 6 bases short and J 1 base short, with 13 bases between. CDR1 and CDR2 (germline): MNHEY, SMNVEV (reference sequence). DNA for the CDR3: TGTGCCAGCAGCCGGGGGAGCGGATCCTACAATGAGCAGTTCTTC. It yields the protein CASSRGSGSYNEQFF.

The V gene is TRBV2, the J gene TRBJ2-5, with D perhaps given as TRBD1 or TRBD2 (5 bases each). V was pared by 6 bases and J by 0 bases, with 11 bases between. From germline, CDR1 is SNHLY and CDR2 FYNNEI. The CDR3 totals 14 residues. The CDR3 here is CASSLGTNQETQYF. For the CDR3, the DNA is TGTGCCAGCAGCCTCGGGACCAACCAAGAGACCCAGTACTTC.

The chain joins TRBV28 to TRBJ2-7; D is unresolved. Germline assignment: CDR1 MDHEN and CDR2 SYDVKM. V was trimmed by 7 bases and J by 1 base, leaving 8 bases between them. CDR3 length: 12 amino acids. DNA of the CDR3: TGTGCCAGCATTGGTCAGTCCTACGAGCAGTACTTC. Translating it yields CASIGQSYEQYF.

This chain joins TRBV30 and TRBJ2-3, with 10 bases identical to TRBD1. Germline-derived CDR1 and CDR2 are GTSNPN and SVGIG (reference sequence). The CDR3 length is 16 residues. V was clipped by 2 bases and J by 1 base; unmatched bases: 6. CDR3 nucleotides: TGTGCCTGGAGTAGGGGGACAGGGGAAGGCACAGATACGCAGTATTTT. Translated: CAWSRGTGEGTDTQYF.

The chain joins TRBV5-1 to TRBJ1-1; 8 nucleotides align to TRBD1. This CDR3 has 13 amino acids. The ends lost 7 bases at V and 3 bases at J; junction bases unmatched: 5. Germline lookup yields CDR1 SGHRS and CDR2 YFSETQ. This CDR3 is CASLLDRDTEAFF. The CDR3 DNA is TGCGCCAGCCTTTTGGACAGGGACACTGAAGCTTTCTTT. Full variable domain (missing parts from reference TRBV5-1 and TRBJ1-1): KAGVTQTPRYLIKTRGQQVTLSCSPISGHRSVSWYQQTPGQGLQFLFEYFSETQRNKGNFPGRFSGRQFSNSRSEMNVSTLELGDSALYLCASLLDRDTEAFFGQGTRLTVV.

V and J are TRBV28 and TRBJ2-7, with 14 bases aligning to TRBD2. From germline, CDR1 is MDHEN and CDR2 SYDVKM. After removal of 4 bases from V and 4 bases from J, the junction contained 9 bases not matched to a gene. This CDR3 has 17 amino acids. CDR3 loop: CASSSAGTSGSGYEQYF. Here the CDR3 DNA reads TGTGCCAGCAGTTCCGCCGGGACTAGCGGGAGTGGATACGAGCAGTACTTC.

CDR3 loop: CASSLRFSGGASYNEQFF. The CDR3 DNA is TGTGCCAGCAGCTTAAGATTTAGCGGGGGGGCTTCCTACAATGAGCAGTTCTTC. This rearrangement joins TRBV7-2 to TRBJ2-1; 11 positions agree with TRBD2. CDR1 and CDR2 (germline): SGHTA, FQGNSA. The CDR3 sequence is 18 residues long. V shed 2 bases, J shed 1 base, and the junction held 7 bases outside the gene matches.

The chain uses TRBV29-1 and TRBJ1-1; D gene unclear. Germline V CDR1 and CDR2: SQVTM, ANQGSEA. The CDR3 is 13 residues long. Trimming pared 6 bases from V and 1 base from J, leaving 12 bases between. CDR3 sequence (DNA): TGCAGCGTGATGCAAGGCGCGAACACTGAAGCTTTCTTT. Amino acids: CSVMQGANTEAFF. The full variable domain, in which reference TRBV29-1 and TRBJ1-1 provide the parts outside the CDR3, is SAVISQKPSRDICQRGTSLTIQCQVDSQVTMMFWYRQQPGQSLTLIATANQGSEATYESGFVIDKFPISRPNLTFSTLTVSNMSPEDSSIYLCSVMQGANTEAFFGQGTRLTVV.

This clone showed up just a few times. This chain uses TRBV29-1 with TRBJ2-2, with 9 bases aligning to TRBD1. The junction had 4 bases not matched to a gene; V was cut back by 5 bases and J by 3 bases. Germline-derived CDR1 and CDR2 are SQVTM and ANQGSEA. CDR3 length: 14 residues. The CDR3 is CSVPGQGDTGELFF. The CDR3 nucleotides read TGCAGCGTTCCGGGACAGGGCGACACCGGGGAGCTGTTTTTT.

The chain couples TRBV6-6 to TRBJ2-1, with D hard to call. The CDR3 has 15 residues. The ends were cut back, 0 bases at V and 8 bases at J, with 14 bases in the middle. Germline CDR1 MNHNY, CDR2 SVGAGI (reference sequence). CDR3 sequence: CASSYSQKMGHEQFF. CDR3 DNA: TGTGCCAGCAGTTACTCTCAGAAGATGGGCCATGAGCAGTTCTTC.

This clone appeared a single time. The chain couples TRBV5-6 to TRBJ2-1; TRBD2 aligns across 13 bases. The CDR3 has 17 amino acids. Looked up from germline, CDR1 is SGHDT and CDR2 is YYEEEE. V lost 4 bases and J lost 4; bases outside the gene matches: 8. The CDR3 spells CASSAIGTSGNYNEQFF. CDR3 nucleotides: TGTGCCAGCAGCGCCATCGGGACTAGCGGGAATTACAATGAGCAGTTCTTC.